Included here is one T cell receptor beta chain sequence, with context. Its antigen is still unknown. This sample is drawn from a study of CD4 T cells in relation to SARS-CoV-2 and coronaviruses. TCRdb keeps only in-frame clones here, not all; method: immunoSEQ multiplex PCR. The sample yields fewer than 25,000 clones, just over 65% seen once. Unexposed donor CD4+ T cells date from about 2011-2018, before the COVID-19 pandemic. Isolation of CD4+ T cells took place after roughly nine days in culture. The germline V gene encodes CDR1 SGHNT and CDR2 YENEEA. The CDR3 has 14 residues. The V gene end was trimmed by 5 bases and the J gene end by 2 bases; junction bases not matched to a gene: 4.

The chain carries TRBV11-3 and TRBJ2-7; TRBD1 matches 9 bases. The TCR comes from a human donor in good health. Sample: CD4+ T cells from PBMCs, cultured in vitro. CDR3 sequence reads: CASSAGTGPYEQYF. As DNA, the CDR3 is TGTGCCAGCAGCGCCGGGACAGGGCCCTACGAGCAGTACTTC.